The clone carrying this T cell receptor beta chain has only a few counts. What it recognizes is unknown. The data were taken from a study of T-cell memory formation after mild COVID-19. For the study at large: For the most part, TCR clusters were specific to one donor. Overall study results and limits: Contracting clones from day 15 to 85 had balanced CD4/CD8; later expanders favoured CD4+. Prior to infection, memory already included some responding clones, suggesting cross-reactive memory joined.

Germline V CDR1 and CDR2: SGHVS, FNYEAQ. The V gene lost 5 bases and the J gene lost 6 bases, with 13 bases spanning the gap. This CDR3 is built from 14 residues. TCRdb independently ran MiXCR on the 5' RACE reads; one entry per CDR3 protein. In the table there are around 250,000 distinct CDR3 sequences, over 9% of which are singletons. The J gene is TRBJ2-2, the V gene TRBV7-6; no reliable D call. This receptor was obtained from a man between 18 and 29 years old who had mild COVID-19 (a few samples of this study predate the infection). Cell type and time point are not known. Sequencing input: PBMCs or a T cell subset sorted from them (not recorded which). The CDR3 bases are TGTGCCAGCAGCCCCGCGACCTCCTCCGGGGAGCTGTTTTTT. Translated: CASSPATSSGELFF. The full variable domain, completed using reference TRBV7-6 and TRBJ2-2, is GAGVSQSPRYKVTKRGQDVALRCDPISGHVSLYWYRQALGQGPEFLTYFNYEAQQDKSGLPNDRFSAERPEGSISTLTIQRTEQRDSAMYRCASSPATSSGELFFGEGSRLTVL.